The clone carrying this T cell receptor beta chain was found a few times. J was trimmed by 7 bases and V by 6 bases; bases with no gene match: 9. The CDR3 loop spans 16 amino acids. The sample comes from a study of response to subunit inactivated influenza vaccine. TCRdb used MiXCR to reprocess the RT-PCR reads, holding one entry per CDR3 protein. This sample has around 570,000 distinct CDR3 sequences, with around 11% found just once. These records were also assigned to another study, of T cells expressing NK-cell markers. As that report states: The authors generated TCR beta cDNA through 5'RACE template switching with UMIs. Sorted T-cell subsets CD3+CD56+NKG2C+, CD3+CD56+NKG2C- and CD3+CD56-NKG2C+ were TCR beta-sequenced. The sequencing cohort of eight donors included seven HCMV-seropositive individuals and one seronegative individual. The study found these clonotypes also leading the CD3+CD56-NKG2C+ fraction in a few donors.

Sequenced material: PBMCs from blood, taken on the day of vaccination. The chain has TRBV12-3 or TRBV12-4 and TRBJ2-2, with 12 nucleotides matching TRBD2. The TCR sequence derives from a man aged 50 to 60 who received an inactivated influenza vaccine. CDR3 in amino acids: CASRQTSGRGSGELFF. In nucleotides, the CDR3 is TGTGCCAGCAGGCAGACTAGCGGGAGAGGTAGCGGGGAGCTGTTTTTT.